This T cell receptor (beta chain) was captured by sequencing in a study of cytomegalovirus exposure and HLA in healthy donors. About this clone itself: What it binds is not known.

General study findings and limits: The productive fraction for most TCR beta V segments was about 87% or about 30% in an earlier analysis.

Germline V gene sequence: CDR1 SGDLS, CDR2 YYNGEE. Trimming removed 7 bases at V and 0 bases at J, with 2 bases between. The CDR3 extends over 12 amino acids. Primers: 60 Vbeta forward and 13 Jbeta reverse. Clones were read by immunoSEQ multiplex PCR, and TCRdb kept only the in-frame ones, dropping some. This sample's clone table lists about 200,000 clones. The sequencing input was PBMCs. This clonotype was sampled from a man between 25 and 39 years old in good health and CMV-seronegative. The chain couples TRBV9 to TRBJ2-6; D is uncertain. The CDR3 spells CASRSGANVLTF. DNA for the CDR3: TGTGCCAGCCGCTCTGGGGCCAACGTCCTGACTTTC.